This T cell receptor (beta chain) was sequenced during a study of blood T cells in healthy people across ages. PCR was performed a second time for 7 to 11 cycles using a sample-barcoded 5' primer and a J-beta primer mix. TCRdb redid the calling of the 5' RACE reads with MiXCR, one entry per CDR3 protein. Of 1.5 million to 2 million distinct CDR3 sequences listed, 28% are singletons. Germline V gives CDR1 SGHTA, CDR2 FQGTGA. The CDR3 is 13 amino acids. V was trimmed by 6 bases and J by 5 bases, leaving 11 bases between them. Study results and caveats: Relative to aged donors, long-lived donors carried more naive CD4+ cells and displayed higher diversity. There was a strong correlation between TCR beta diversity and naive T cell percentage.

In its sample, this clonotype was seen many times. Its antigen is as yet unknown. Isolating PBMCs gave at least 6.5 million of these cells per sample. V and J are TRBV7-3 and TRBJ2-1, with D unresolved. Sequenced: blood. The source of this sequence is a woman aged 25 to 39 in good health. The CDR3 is CASSFGGDNEQFF. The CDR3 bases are TGTGCCAGCAGTTTTGGTGGGGACAATGAGCAGTTCTTC.